This is a list of T cell receptor beta chains from one sample in a study of monozygotic twins with inflammatory bowel disease. TCRdb reanalyzed the 5' RACE reads, giving one entry per CDR3 protein sequence and no DNA. The sample includes a few hundred thousand distinct CDR3 sequences. Input material: blood. These receptor sequences come from a human donor with ulcerative colitis or Crohn's disease, or a healthy co-twin of an affected twin (not recorded which). Both conserved end residues are part of each CDR3. Each record gives: V gene, J gene, CDR3 protein.

V: TRBV7-2
J: TRBJ2-1
CDR3: CASSPRALLWNEQFF

V: TRBV29-1
J: TRBJ1-2
CDR3: CSADTGVNYGYTF

V: TRBV7-6
J: TRBJ2-7
CDR3: CASSLGGLDYEQYF

V: TRBV7-9
J: TRBJ1-4
CDR3: CASSLPGGTNEKLFF

V: TRBV14
J: TRBJ2-1
CDR3: CASSRITGGAGDEQFF

V: TRBV11-1
J: TRBJ2-3
CDR3: CASSSTIAGGLDSTDTQYF

V: TRBV15
J: TRBJ2-1
CDR3: CATSRPAGSRPNEQFF

V: TRBV5-1
J: TRBJ2-2
CDR3: CASSLRSQGTGELFF

V: TRBV4-3
J: TRBJ2-7
CDR3: CASSQASQGAREQYF

V: TRBV5-4
J: TRBJ2-3
CDR3: CASSLDGGVGSTDTQYF

V: TRBV6-5
J: TRBJ2-5
CDR3: CASSYSLFREGETQYF

V: TRBV12-3/TRBV12-4
J: TRBJ2-3
CDR3: CASRSFANTQYF

V: TRBV5-1
J: TRBJ2-3
CDR3: CASSLGNARDTQYF

V: TRBV4-2
J: TRBJ2-5
CDR3: CASSPLLAGGTKAQYF

V: TRBV20-1
J: TRBJ2-4
CDR3: CSAREALQGTKNIQYF

V: TRBV7-9
J: TRBJ1-6
CDR3: CASRPSSLQNSPLHF

V: TRBV11-2
J: TRBJ2-7
CDR3: CASSPTGGASYEQYF

V: TRBV4-2
J: TRBJ2-7
CDR3: CASSQGLSISYEQYF

V: TRBV12-5
J: TRBJ2-3
CDR3: CASGSPTVDTQYF

V: TRBV11-2
J: TRBJ2-6
CDR3: CASSLGNRGQSGANVLTF

V: TRBV6-2/TRBV6-3
J: TRBJ2-7
CDR3: CASSYRGPTYEQYF

V: TRBV28
J: TRBJ1-6
CDR3: CASVTTGDGSPLHF

V: TRBV3-1
J: TRBJ1-6
CDR3: CASSPLGGPSYNSPLHF

V: TRBV19
J: TRBJ2-2
CDR3: CASRPRDRVTGELFF

V: TRBV4-3
J: TRBJ1-4
CDR3: CASSQDTGAEDEKLFF

V: TRBV12-3/TRBV12-4
J: TRBJ2-3
CDR3: CASSFTTDTQYF

V: TRBV6-2/TRBV6-3
J: TRBJ2-3
CDR3: CASSYGGALTDTQYF

V: TRBV6-1
J: TRBJ2-5
CDR3: CASSVGTLEGQETQYF

V: TRBV3-1
J: TRBJ2-4
CDR3: CASSQGGLAGNIQYF

V: TRBV11-2
J: TRBJ2-3
CDR3: CASSFSGGTDTQYF

V: TRBV29-1
J: TRBJ2-7
CDR3: CSVVPSGVAEQYF

V: TRBV2
J: TRBJ1-1
CDR3: CVTKKQGAGEAFF

V: TRBV10-3
J: TRBJ2-3
CDR3: CAISGYEDTQYF

V: TRBV7-9
J: TRBJ2-6
CDR3: CASSFPSGANVLTF

V: TRBV5-1
J: TRBJ2-3
CDR3: CASSLFSGGLGDTQYF

V: TRBV6-2/TRBV6-3
J: TRBJ2-1
CDR3: CASSLAGLSYNEQFF

V: TRBV9
J: TRBJ1-1
CDR3: CASSGQGAAEAFF

V: TRBV6-2/TRBV6-3
J: TRBJ1-1
CDR3: CASRLGGLNTEAFF

V: TRBV20-1
J: TRBJ2-7
CDR3: CSARDLRGDDEQYF

V: TRBV7-9
J: TRBJ2-7
CDR3: CASSPRQGGAYEQYF

V: TRBV28
J: TRBJ2-1
CDR3: CASSGIGTGAYNEQFF

V: TRBV27
J: TRBJ1-1
CDR3: CASSNRDRNTEAFF

V: TRBV5-6
J: TRBJ2-6
CDR3: CASSMSRDPSGANVLTF